This T cell receptor (beta chain) was sequenced in a study of shared clonotypes between healthy human individuals. V was pared by 1 base and J by 7 bases, with 11 bases between. The CDR3 length is 14 residues. Germline V gives CDR1 LGHNA, CDR2 YSLEER. Worth noting for this clone: What it binds is unknown.

General study results and limits: When compared with the clonotypes that were shared by all four sorted-subset donors, the non-shared clonotypes turned out to have lower generation probabilities. Generally, naive subsets came out with larger estimated richness than memory subsets.

Some clones are missing from TCRdb's copy, which holds only in-frame ones; the method was immunoSEQ multiplex PCR. The repertoire consists of 2 million to 2.5 million clones, with over 85% occurring once and the leading ten covering 0.35% to 0.5%. This TCR came from a man aged 18 to 29 in good health. Some clones in this sample may be carry-over from other donors' samples. Sequenced material: naive CD4+ T cells from PBMCs. Subset reported: CD45RA+ positively selected. The J gene is TRBJ2-1, the V gene TRBV4-3; TRBD2 is a possible D gene (5 bases). CDR3: CASSQVPPGNEQFF. In DNA, the CDR3 is TGCGCCAGCAGCCAAGTTCCCCCGGGGAATGAGCAGTTCTTC.